The source of this TCR beta chain is a study of blood T cell repertoires in COVID-19. The data were produced by immunoSEQ multiplex PCR, yet TCRdb's version contains in-frame clones alone and is incomplete. The table shows hundreds of thousands of clones, with roughly nine tenths occurring only once. This clone was found once. The V end lost 6 bases, the J end lost 0 bases, and 12 bases lay between the germline ends. The germline V gene has CDR1 MNHEY and CDR2 SVGAGI. The CDR3 runs 15 residues. The chain carries TRBV6-5 and TRBJ1-5; no definite D call. The source material was PBMCs or T cells enriched from blood (not recorded which). The receptor's source is a woman aged 55-69 years who had recovered from COVID-19. CDR3 in amino acids: CASRVGFNSNQPQHF. The CDR3 DNA reads TGTGCCAGCAGGGTGGGCTTCAATAGCAATCAGCCCCAGCATTTT.